This TCR beta chain appears in the sequencing data of a study of cytomegalovirus exposure and HLA in healthy donors (dated by TCRdb to about 2017). Regarding the complete study: According to a later analysis, the roughly 130 validation repertoires were produced on the same platform as the roughly 700 repertoires of the first cohort. The study was designed to test whether signatures of past pathogen exposure could be identified by cataloging public T cell receptors. High-throughput TCR immunosequencing, statistical association of individual TCRs with disease status, and machine learning were combined to predict cytomegalovirus infection status. In addition to the first cohort of 666 subjects, a separate validation cohort of approximately 120 different subjects was used.

The library relied on the immunoSEQ multiplex PCR assay. In the paper's pipeline: A statistical classification framework was developed to diagnose cytomegalovirus status using the catalog of TCR beta chain sequences. Imported from immuneACCESS, the table was reduced by TCRdb to in-frame sequences with V and J called. These copies leave out some clones; in studies compared against another copy, an unresolved V gene accounts for under half, and the cause of the remainder is not known. V and J calls and clone size are as listed in that table; D and trimming were resolved from the DNA. In this sample the table shows 330,000 or so clones, roughly 85% of which occur a single time. The top ten clonotypes cover roughly 0.8% of the sample. As to this clone: This clone's antigen is unknown. The sample holds no much larger clone one base away, and base qualities are not on file.

The investigation overall reported the following: In vitro tests confirmed that a few of the cytomegalovirus-associated TCR beta chains recognize cytomegalovirus antigens. Of the cluster scores, around 95% were above 0 in a later analysis, which found that TCRs clustered in the first cohort also tended to co-occur in the 90 to 150 validation repertoires. Cytomegalovirus status was reported to be diagnosed by the classifier with high specificity and sensitivity in both the original and validation cohorts. The validation cohort had no HLA typing available for a later analysis, so co-occurrence within that cohort was assessed over all 120 or so repertoires. The authors suggested that the approach could potentially be extended to other disease states and immunological phenotypes. The study gave a list of 150 to 200 TCR beta chains associated with cytomegalovirus. Most TCR sequences were observed very rarely across donors, whereas some public TCRs were present in many individuals.

Donors formed part of the validation cohort, which comprised 95 to 150 subjects and was distinct from the first cohort of fewer than 750 subjects. Trimming at the junction amounts to 8 bases on V and 1 base on J, and the germline ends lie 15 bases apart. Reading the germline V gene gives CDR1 SNHLY and CDR2 FYNNEI. CDR3 length: 16 amino acids, cysteine to phenylalanine. Only the CDR3 DNA stays, 48 bases, in frame from base 1. The sequence was collected from a woman aged 18 to 35 in good health and CMV-seronegative. The rearrangement joined TRBV2 to TRBJ2-6; the D segment could be TRBD2, given 6 matching bases. The sequencing input was PBMCs. The CDR3 region has the sequence CASRPEAGSGANVLTF. The bases read TGTGCCAGCCGCCCAGAGGCGGGGTCTGGGGCCAACGTCCTGACTTTC.